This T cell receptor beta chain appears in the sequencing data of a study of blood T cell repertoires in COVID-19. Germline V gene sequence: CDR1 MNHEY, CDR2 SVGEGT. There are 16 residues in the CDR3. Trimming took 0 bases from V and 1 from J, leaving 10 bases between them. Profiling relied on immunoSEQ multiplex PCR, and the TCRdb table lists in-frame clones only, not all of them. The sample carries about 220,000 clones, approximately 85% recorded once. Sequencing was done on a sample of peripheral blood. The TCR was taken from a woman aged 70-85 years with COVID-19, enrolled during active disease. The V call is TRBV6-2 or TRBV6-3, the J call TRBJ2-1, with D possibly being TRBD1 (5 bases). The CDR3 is CASSYSARVSYNEQFF. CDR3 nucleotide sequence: TGTGCCAGCAGTTACTCGGCCAGGGTGTCCTACAATGAGCAGTTCTTC.